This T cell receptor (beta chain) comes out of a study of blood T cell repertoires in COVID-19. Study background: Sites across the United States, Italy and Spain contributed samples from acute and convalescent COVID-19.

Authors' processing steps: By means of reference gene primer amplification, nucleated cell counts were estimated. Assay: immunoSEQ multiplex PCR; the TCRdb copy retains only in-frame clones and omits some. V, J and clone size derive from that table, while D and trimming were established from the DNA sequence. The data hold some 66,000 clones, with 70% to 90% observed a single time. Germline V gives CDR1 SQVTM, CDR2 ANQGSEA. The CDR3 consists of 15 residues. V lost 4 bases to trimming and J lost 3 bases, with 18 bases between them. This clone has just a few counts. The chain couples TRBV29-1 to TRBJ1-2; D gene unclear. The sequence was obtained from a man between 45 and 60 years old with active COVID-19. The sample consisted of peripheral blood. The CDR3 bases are TGCAGCGTTGGGTCCAGATCCCACGAGGACTATGGCTACACCTTC. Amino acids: CSVGSRSHEDYGYTF.